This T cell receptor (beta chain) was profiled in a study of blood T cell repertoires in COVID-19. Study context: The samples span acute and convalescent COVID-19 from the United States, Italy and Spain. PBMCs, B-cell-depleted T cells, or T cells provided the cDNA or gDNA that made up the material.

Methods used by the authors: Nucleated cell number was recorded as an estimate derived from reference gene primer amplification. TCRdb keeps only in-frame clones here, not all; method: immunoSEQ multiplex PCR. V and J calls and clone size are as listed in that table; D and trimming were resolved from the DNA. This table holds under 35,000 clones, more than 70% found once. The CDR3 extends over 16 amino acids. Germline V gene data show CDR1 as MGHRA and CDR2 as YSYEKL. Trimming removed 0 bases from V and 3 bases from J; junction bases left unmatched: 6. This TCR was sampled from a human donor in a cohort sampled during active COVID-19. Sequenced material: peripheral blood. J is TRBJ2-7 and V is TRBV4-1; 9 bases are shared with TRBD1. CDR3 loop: CASSQEGTGRGYEQYF. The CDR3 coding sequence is TGCGCCAGCAGCCAAGAAGGGACAGGGCGGGGCTACGAGCAGTACTTC.